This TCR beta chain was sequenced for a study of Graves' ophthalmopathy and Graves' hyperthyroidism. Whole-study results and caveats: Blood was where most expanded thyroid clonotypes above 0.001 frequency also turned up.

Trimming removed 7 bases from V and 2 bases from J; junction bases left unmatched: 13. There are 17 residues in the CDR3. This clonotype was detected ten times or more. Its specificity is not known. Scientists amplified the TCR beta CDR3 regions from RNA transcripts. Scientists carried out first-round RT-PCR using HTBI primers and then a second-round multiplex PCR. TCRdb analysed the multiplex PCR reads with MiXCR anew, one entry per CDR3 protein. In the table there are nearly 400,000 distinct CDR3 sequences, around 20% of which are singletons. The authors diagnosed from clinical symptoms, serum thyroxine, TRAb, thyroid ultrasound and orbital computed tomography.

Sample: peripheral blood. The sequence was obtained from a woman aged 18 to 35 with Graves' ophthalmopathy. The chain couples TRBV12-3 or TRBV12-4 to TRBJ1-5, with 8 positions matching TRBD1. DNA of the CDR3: TGTGCCAGCACCCGAGAGGACAGGGCCATGGGCAATCAGCCCCAGCATTTT. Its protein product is CASTREDRAMGNQPQHF.